The TCR beta chain under discussion was sequenced for a study of cytomegalovirus exposure and HLA in healthy donors. Notes on the study in general: By a later analysis, the bulk of CMV-associated TCR beta chains appeared HLA-restricted. Earlier analysis yielded a pattern in which most TCR beta V segments were productive about 90% or about 30% of the time. In most subjects, TCR beta sequences reportedly gave accurate predictions of HLA-A and HLA-B alleles.

The PCR made use of 60 Vbeta and 13 Jbeta primers. Methods used by the authors: About 83 million unique TCR beta chains, roughly 11 million shared, were counted in a later analysis. The repertoire was sequenced with immunoSEQ multiplex PCR; TCRdb's copy has only in-frame clones and lacks some. V and J calls and clone size are as listed in that table; D and trimming were resolved from the DNA. The table has a few hundred thousand clones, approximately 85% seen once. V shed 8 bases and J 0 bases; nucleotides not matched to a gene: 13. The CDR3 covers 17 residues. CDR1 and CDR2 (germline): SNHLY, FYNNEI. About this clone itself: Its antigen remains unidentified.

The sequence was obtained from a woman in her thirties or forties in good health and CMV-seropositive. The genes are TRBV2 and TRBJ2-4; TRBD1 aligns across 7 bases. Sample: PBMCs. CDR3 residues: CASSTGIIPLAKNIQYF. The CDR3, as DNA: TGTGCCAGCTCGACAGGGATCATCCCCCTAGCCAAAAACATTCAGTACTTC. Full variable domain (missing parts from reference TRBV2 and TRBJ2-4): EPEVTQTPSHQVTQMGQEVILRCVPISNHLYFYWYRQILGQKVEFLVSFYNNEISEKSEIFDDQFSVERPDGSNFTLKIRSTKLEDSAMYFCASSTGIIPLAKNIQYFGAGTRLSVL.